The 12 T cell receptor beta chains presented below share a single source sample, sequenced in a study of T-cell memory formation after mild COVID-19. MiXCR was run by TCRdb on the 5' RACE reads, yielding one entry per CDR3 protein. The repertoire consists of just under 550,000 distinct CDR3 sequences, with around 21% occurring once and the leading ten covering approximately 13%. Material: PBMCs or a T cell subset sorted from them (not recorded which). The receptors were sampled from an adult woman who had mild COVID-19 (a few samples of this study predate the infection). Cell type and time point are not known.

The V and J genes are TRBV7-2 and TRBJ1-3, with D hard to call. The V gene lost 3 bases and the J gene lost 4 bases, with 4 bases spanning the gap. CDR1 is SGHTA, CDR2 FQGNSA, per germline. CDR3 length: 12 amino acids. The CDR3 nucleotides read TGTGCCAGCAGCTTCGAGGGAAACACCATATATTTT. Translation gives CASSFEGNTIYF.

The chain carries TRBV5-1 and TRBJ1-3, with D possibly matching TRBD1 (6 bases). The CDR3 spans 14 residues. CDR1 is SGHRS, CDR2 YFSETQ, per germline. The V gene lost 3 bases and the J gene lost 0 bases, with 7 bases spanning the gap. The CDR3 here is CASSWDNSGNTIYF. CDR3 DNA: TGCGCCAGCAGCTGGGACAACTCTGGAAACACCATATATTTT.

This clonotype was seen a handful of times. The genes are TRBV15 and TRBJ2-3; 11 positions match TRBD2. Germline CDR1 is LNHNV and CDR2 is YYDKDF (reference sequence). The CDR3 is made up of 18 amino acids. The trim removed 0 bases at V and 0 bases at J, leaving 5 bases unmatched. CDR3 amino acids: CATSRDPRLAGSTDTQYF. DNA for the CDR3: TGTGCCACCAGCAGAGATCCTCGACTAGCGGGAAGCACAGATACGCAGTATTTT.

In this sample, this clonotype turned up a few times. The V call is TRBV7-8, the J call TRBJ2-3; D call uncertain. CDR1 and CDR2 (germline): SGHVS, FQNEAQ. The CDR3 runs 15 residues. V lost 5 bases to trimming and J lost 6 bases, with 18 bases between them. CDR3: CASSPEARSKDTQYF. CDR3 in DNA: TGTGCCAGCAGCCCCGAAGCCAGGTCCAAGGATACGCAGTATTTT.

The V gene is TRBV10-2, the J gene TRBJ2-1; the D is unclear. The CDR3 loop spans 11 amino acids. Per the germline V gene, CDR1 is WSHSY and CDR2 is SAAADI. With 7 bases removed from V and 3 bases from J, the gap between germline ends came to 4 bases. CDR3 sequence reads: CASKDYNEQFF. The CDR3 DNA sequence: TGCGCCAGCAAGGACTACAATGAGCAGTTCTTC.

This clonotype was detected many times. The gene calls are TRBV2 and TRBJ2-3; the D gene is possibly TRBD1 (6 bases). The germline gives CDR1 SNHLY, CDR2 FYNNEI. Trimming removed 8 bases from V and 4 bases from J, with 16 bases in between. There are 14 residues in the CDR3. The CDR3: CASSDRTGPDTQYF. The CDR3 DNA reads as TGTGCCAGCTCGGACAGAACCGGGCCAGATACGCAGTATTTT.

The genes are TRBV7-2 and TRBJ2-3; perhaps TRBD1 as D (6 bases). Germline assignment: CDR1 SGHTA and CDR2 FQGNSA. The CDR3 is 13 residues long. Trimming removed 8 bases from V and 2 bases from J, with 11 bases in between. CDR3 sequence: CASGQLNTDTQYF. CDR3 in DNA: TGTGCCAGCGGACAGCTGAACACAGATACGCAGTATTTT.

This clonotype showed up just a few times. The chain carries TRBV7-2 and TRBJ2-1; D is undetermined. Germline V gene data show CDR1 as SGHTA and CDR2 as FQGNSA. V was shortened by 2 bases and J by 9 bases, with 5 bases between the two germline ends. The length of the CDR3 is 11 residues. This chain's CDR3 is CASSLSTEQFF. The CDR3 coding sequence is TGTGCCAGCAGCTTATCGACTGAGCAGTTCTTC.

The chain employs TRBV28 and TRBJ2-7; D is possibly TRBD2 (6 bases). CDR3 length equals 15 residues. Trimming stripped 6 bases from V and 0 bases from J, with 15 bases between. Germline V gives CDR1 MDHEN, CDR2 SYDVKM. In DNA form, the CDR3 reads TGTGCCAGCAGGAAACTCCGGGACTTCTCCTACGAGCAGTACTTC. Its translation is CASRKLRDFSYEQYF.

This CDR3 reads CASSSPPGVQETQYF. The CDR3 bases are TGTGCCAGCAGCTCGCCACCGGGGGTCCAAGAGACCCAGTACTTC. The rearrangement uses TRBV5-4 and TRBJ2-5; the D gene is possibly TRBD2 (6 bases). Per germline, CDR1 SGHNT and CDR2 YYREEE (reference sequence). V was cut by 3 bases and J by 1 base, with 13 bases left in between. The CDR3 is 15 amino acids.

This clonotype was detected a few times. The CDR3 nucleotides are TGTGCCAGCAGCTTGGCCCGGCAGGGAGGCTATGAGCAGTTCTTC. Amino acids: CASSLARQGGYEQFF. This chain links TRBV5-4 with TRBJ2-1, with D perhaps matching TRBD2 (6 bases). The V gene's germline CDR1 is SGHNT and CDR2 YYREEE (reference sequence). With 0 bases removed from V and 8 bases from J, the gap between germline ends came to 15 bases. This CDR3 has 15 residues.

This clonotype was detected a few times. The chain carries TRBV24-1 and TRBJ2-7; 7 nucleotides agree with TRBD1. Germline loops: CDR1 KGHDR, CDR2 SFDVKD. The CDR3 sequence is 15 residues long. V was clipped by 3 bases and J by 5 bases; unmatched bases: 9. The CDR3: CATSDSGGQWDEQYF. The CDR3 DNA reads TGTGCCACCAGTGATAGTGGGGGACAGTGGGACGAGCAGTACTTC.